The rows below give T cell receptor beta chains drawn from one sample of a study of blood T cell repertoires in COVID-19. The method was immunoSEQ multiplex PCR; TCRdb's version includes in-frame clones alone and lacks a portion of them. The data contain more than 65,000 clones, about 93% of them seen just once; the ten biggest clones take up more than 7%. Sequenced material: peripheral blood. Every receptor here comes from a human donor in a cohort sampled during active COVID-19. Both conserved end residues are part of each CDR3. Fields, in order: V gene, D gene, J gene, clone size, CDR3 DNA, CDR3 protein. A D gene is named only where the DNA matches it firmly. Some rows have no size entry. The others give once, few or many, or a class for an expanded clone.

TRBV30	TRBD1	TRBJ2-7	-	TGTGCCTGGAGTGTAGGGACAGGGGTCTCCTACGAGCAGTACTTC	CAWSVGTGVSYEQYF
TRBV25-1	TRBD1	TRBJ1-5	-	TGTGCCAGCAGTTGGACAGGGAAGGATCAGCCCCAGCATTTT	CASSWTGKDQPQHF
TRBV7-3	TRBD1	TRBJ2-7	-	TGTGCCAGCAGCTTAACGCAGGGGGCAGAAGACGAGCAGTACTTC	CASSLTQGAEDEQYF
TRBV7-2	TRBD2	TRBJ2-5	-	TGTGCCAGCAGCGCAGTTTCGCGGGGGAGCCAAGAGACCCAGTACTTC	CASSAVSRGSQETQYF
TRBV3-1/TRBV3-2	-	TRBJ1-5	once	TGTGCCAGCAGCCAACAGGGGCAGCCCCAGCATTTT	CASSQQGQPQHF
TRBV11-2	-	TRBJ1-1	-	TGTGCCAGCAGCCCCCCGTGGGGAGGGAACACTGAAGCTTTCTTT	CASSPPWGGNTEAFF
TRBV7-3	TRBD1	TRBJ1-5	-	TGTGCCAGCAGCCCTAGAAGGTGGGACAGGGACTATAGCAATCAGCCCCAGCATTTT	CASSPRRWDRDYSNQPQHF
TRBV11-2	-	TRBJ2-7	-	TGTGCCAGCAGCTTAAGGGCGGGACCAAGCTCCTACGAGCAGTACTTC	CASSLRAGPSSYEQYF
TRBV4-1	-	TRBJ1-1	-	TGCGCCAGCAGCCAAGATCTGGCTGAGGGACAGAACACTGAAGCTTTCTTT	CASSQDLAEGQNTEAFF
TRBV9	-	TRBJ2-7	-	TGTGCCAGCAGCCCTCCGCTGGGCCAGACCTACGAGCAGTACTTC	CASSPPLGQTYEQYF